Presented here are 8 T cell receptor beta chains from one specimen sequenced in a study of T cells in Graves' hyperthyroidism and ophthalmopathy. RNA transcripts provided the source from which TCR beta CDR3 regions were amplified. First-round RT-PCR targeting the TCR CDR3 was performed with the HTBI primer set. TCRdb recomputed calls from the multiplex PCR reads with MiXCR, one row per CDR3 protein. The sample yields roughly 840,000 distinct CDR3 sequences, roughly 40% seen once. The source material was blood. The receptors were gathered from a young man with Graves' hyperthyroidism.

This clonotype was counted a few times. The chain combines TRBV7-2 with TRBJ1-4; TRBD1 aligns across 9 bases. This CDR3 is built from 16 residues. Germline-derived CDR1 and CDR2 are SGHTA and FQGNSA. Trimming removed 4 bases from V and 6 bases from J; junction bases left unmatched: 9. The CDR3 loop is CASSSGTGFRYEKLFF. In DNA, the CDR3 is TGTGCCAGCAGCTCCGGGACAGGGTTCCGGTATGAAAAACTGTTTTTT. Full variable domain (missing parts from reference TRBV7-2 and TRBJ1-4): GAGVSQSPSNKVTEKGKDVELRCDPISGHTALYWYRQSLGQGLEFLIYFQGNSAPDKSGLPSDRFSAERTGGSVSTLTIQRTQQEDSAVYLCASSSGTGFRYEKLFFGSGTQLSVL.

This clonotype has a count of ten or more. This chain uses TRBV19 with TRBJ1-2; 8 bases line up with TRBD1. The germline V gene encodes CDR1 LNHDA and CDR2 SQIVND (reference sequence). The CDR3 spans 14 residues. V dropped 6 bases and J dropped 3; count of bases not matched to a gene: 6. The CDR3 here is CASRLDRADYGYTF. CDR3 bases: TGTGCCAGTAGACTGGACAGGGCCGACTATGGCTACACCTTC.

The chain is built from TRBV10-3 and TRBJ2-3; D is undetermined. V shed 7 bases and J shed 0 bases, with 8 bases lying between them. This CDR3 spans 13 amino acids. Per the germline V gene, CDR1 is ENHRY and CDR2 is SYGVKD. The CDR3 protein is CAINSPSTDTQYF. CDR3 sequence (DNA): TGTGCCATCAACTCCCCTAGCACAGATACGCAGTATTTT.

The rearrangement joins TRBV5-6 to TRBJ1-3; 7 nucleotides agree with TRBD1. V lost 4 bases, J lost 3 bases, and 10 bases stayed unmatched. CDR3 length: 16 amino acids. Germline V gene lookup returns CDR1 SGHDT and CDR2 YYEEEE. In nucleotides, the CDR3 is TGTGCCAGCAGCCCTCGGGACAGCTGGAGTGGAAACACCATATATTTT. Amino acids: CASSPRDSWSGNTIYF. The variable domain in full, completed from reference TRBV5-6 and TRBJ1-3, reads DAGVTQSPTHLIKTRGQQVTLRCSPKSGHDTVSWYQQALGQGPQFIFQYYEEEERQRGNFPDRFSGHQFPNYSSELNVNALLLGDSALYLCASSPRDSWSGNTIYFGEGSWLTVV.

In this sample, this clonotype turned up many times. The CDR3 loop is CASSSQRGELDEKLFF. CDR3 in DNA: TGTGCCAGCAGCTCCCAAAGAGGGGAATTGGATGAAAAACTGTTTTTT. This chain uses TRBV7-9 with TRBJ1-4, with D possibly matching TRBD1 (5 bases). Germline CDR1 reads SEHNR; CDR2 reads FQNEAQ (reference sequence). This CDR3 has 16 residues. The V end lost 4 bases, the J end lost 6 bases, and 18 bases lay between the germline ends.

This clonotype was picked up many times. The chain recombines TRBV20-1 with TRBJ1-2; no clear D. Germline V gene sequence: CDR1 DFQATT, CDR2 SNEGSKA (reference sequence). CDR3 size: 14 residues. V lost 3 bases and J lost 0, with 11 bases in between. The CDR3 region is CSASGAAANYGYTF. Written as DNA, the CDR3 is TGCAGTGCTAGCGGTGCTGCCGCTAACTATGGCTACACCTTC.

The rearrangement links TRBV7-8 to TRBJ2-7; 8 nucleotides align to TRBD2. The ends lost 5 bases at V and 7 bases at J; junction bases unmatched: 7. The CDR3 has 13 residues. CDR1 SGHVS and CDR2 FQNEAQ come from the germline V gene. The CDR3 DNA sequence: TGTGCCAGCAGCAAACGCCGGGGGGGGGAGCAGTACTTC. Residues: CASSKRRGGEQYF.

This clonotype was observed many times. This chain connects TRBV29-1 to TRBJ2-7; a possible D gene is TRBD1 (5 bases). The V gene's germline CDR1 is SQVTM and CDR2 ANQGSEA. The V end lost 5 bases, the J end lost 4 bases, and 15 bases lay between the germline ends. The CDR3 runs 13 residues. The CDR3 is CSVRPRDRYEQYF. The CDR3 DNA is TGCAGCGTTAGGCCCAGGGATCGGTACGAGCAGTACTTC.